This passage covers 11 T cell receptor beta chains from one sample sequenced in a study of cytomegalovirus exposure and HLA in healthy donors. PCR employed 60 Vbeta and 13 Jbeta primers. Measured with immunoSEQ multiplex PCR; TCRdb has only the in-frame clones, and not every one. The sample has around 200,000 clones; more than 60% are singletons. Sequencing input: PBMCs. The receptors stem from a female donor in good health and CMV-seronegative.

This clone was detected only once. The chain uses TRBV19 and TRBJ2-3; the D gene is possibly TRBD1 (6 bases). The CDR3 contains 14 residues. Germline CDR1 and CDR2: LNHDA and SQIVND (reference sequence). The V end lost 3 bases, the J end lost 4 bases, and 11 bases lay between the germline ends. The CDR3 sequence is CASSIRGSADTQYF. The CDR3 nucleotides read TGTGCCAGTAGTATTAGGGGGAGTGCAGATACGCAGTATTTT.

The chain employs TRBV28 and TRBJ1-1; TRBD1 is a possible D gene (5 bases). The V gene's germline CDR1 is MDHEN and CDR2 SYDVKM. Trimming stripped 10 bases from V and 5 bases from J, with 11 bases between. The CDR3 has 11 amino acids. The DNA for the CDR3 is TGTGCCACCGGGGGGGGTACTGAAGCTTTCTTT. Protein product: CATGGGTEAFF.

This sequence joins TRBV19 and TRBJ1-1; TRBD1 might be the D (5 bases). The CDR3 spans 14 residues. Trimming removed 7 bases at V and 5 bases at J, with 17 bases between. The V gene's germline CDR1 is LNHDA and CDR2 SQIVND (reference sequence). The CDR3 sequence is CASTNTYGGTEAFF. The CDR3 DNA reads as TGTGCCAGTACTAATACTTACGGGGGGACTGAAGCTTTCTTT.

The chain has TRBV4-3 and TRBJ2-4, with 9 bases aligning to TRBD1. Trimming at V came to 1 base and at J to 6 bases, leaving 10 bases not matched to a gene. The CDR3 sequence is 17 residues long. The germline V gene has CDR1 LGHNA and CDR2 YSLEER. Here the CDR3 reads CASSQVGADRGRNIQYF. CDR3 nucleotide sequence: TGCGCCAGCAGCCAAGTTGGGGCGGACAGGGGAAGAAACATTCAGTACTTC.

The table lists this clone with a few counts. The chain is built from TRBV19 and TRBJ2-2, with 7 positions matching TRBD1. Trimming took 4 bases from V and 5 from J; bases not matched to a gene: 4. The CDR3 is 14 residues long. Germline V CDR1 and CDR2: LNHDA, SQIVND (reference sequence). The CDR3 here is CASSRGQLTGELFF. For the CDR3, the DNA is TGTGCCAGTAGTAGGGGACAGTTAACCGGGGAGCTGTTTTTT.

This clone was seen a handful of times. The chain joins TRBV7-9 to TRBJ2-3; TRBD2 might be the D (6 bases). This CDR3 contains 9 residues. Germline-derived CDR1 and CDR2 are SEHNR and FQNEAQ (reference sequence). The CDR3, as DNA: TGTACCGGGGGTGATACGCAGTATTTT. Translated, it gives CTGGDTQYF.

The chain links TRBV28 to TRBJ1-6, with 7 bases that match TRBD1. The CDR3 has 16 residues. Trimming took 8 bases from V and 4 from J; bases not matched to a gene: 11. Germline assignment: CDR1 MDHEN and CDR2 SYDVKM. The CDR3 sequence is CASQEGALSYNSPLHF. CDR3 bases: TGTGCCAGCCAGGAGGGGGCGCTTAGTTATAATTCACCCCTCCACTTT. Variable domain in full (rest from reference TRBV28 and TRBJ1-6): DVKVTQSSRYLVKRTGEKVFLECVQDMDHENMFWYRQDPGLGLRLIYFSYDVKMKEKGDIPEGYSVSREKKERFSLILESASTNQTSMYLCASQEGALSYNSPLHFGNGTRLTVT.

This clone has a handful of counts. The chain recombines TRBV7-6 with TRBJ1-2; D is possibly TRBD1 (5 bases). This CDR3 region has 13 residues. The germline V gene encodes CDR1 SGHVS and CDR2 FNYEAQ. The germline V and J ends were trimmed by 5 bases and 6 bases, with 13 bases remaining between them. The CDR3 here is CASSQSQADGYTF. CDR3 DNA sequence: TGTGCCAGCAGCCAATCACAGGCGGATGGCTACACCTTC.

This clone was counted only a few times. The chain recombines TRBV11-2 with TRBJ1-1; D is uncertain. Looked up from germline, CDR1 is SGHAT and CDR2 is FQNNGV. Trimming left V 5 bases short and J 11 bases short, with 18 bases between. The CDR3 runs 13 residues. CDR3 nucleotides: TGTGCCAGCAGCCCCCAAACCTTGGCGGCTGCTTTCTTT. Translation gives CASSPQTLAAAFF.

This clone was recorded only once. This chain joins TRBV28 and TRBJ1-2; 8 bases line up with TRBD1. The J segment lost 5 bases and the V segment lost 10 bases, leaving 6 bases of the junction unmatched. CDR1 is MDHEN and CDR2 is SYDVKM in the germline V gene. CDR3 length: 12 amino acids. The CDR3 nucleotides are TGTGCCACCCAAACAGGGGGATATGGCTACACCTTC. This translates into CATQTGGYGYTF.

This chain connects TRBV6-6 to TRBJ2-2; 10 nucleotides align to TRBD2. Per germline, CDR1 MNHNY and CDR2 SVGAGI (reference sequence). CDR3 length: 16 residues. V lost 4 bases and J lost 6; bases outside the gene matches: 8. The CDR3 region has the DNA TGTGCCAGCAGTTCCTCGGGACTAGCGATCGCCGGGGAGCTGTTTTTT. Amino acid sequence: CASSSSGLAIAGELFF.